This entry concerns a single T cell receptor (beta chain). This clone turned up a few times. No cognate antigen has been identified for it. No much larger clone exists at a distance of one base, and base qualities are not known. The data were obtained in a study of cytomegalovirus exposure and HLA in healthy donors (TCRdb year 2017). Regarding the study in general: An earlier analysis of 587 of the donors reported around 280 Gb of sequence data and about 120 million unique TCR beta sequences obtained from approximately 180 million T cells. Every discovery cohort repertoire had been produced on one sequencing platform. Among the roughly 400 genotyped donors, approximately 77% belonged to the genetic ancestry cluster associated with self-reported Caucasian donors. A later genetic analysis used genome-wide SNP genotypes for about three fifths of the 666 donors, treating that subset as a discovery cohort. Among some 400 genotyped donors of the cohort, an average of approximately 240,000 unique TCR beta nucleotide sequences were sequenced per donor, about a sixth of them non-productive. High-throughput TCR immunosequencing, statistical association of individual TCRs with disease status, and machine learning were combined to predict cytomegalovirus infection status. Typing coverage differed by locus: A, B, C, DRB1 and DQB1 were typed in about 620-640 donors, DQA1 in about 500, DPA1 in 600 to 610, and DPB1 in just under 490. In addition to the first cohort of 500 to 850 subjects, a separate validation cohort of approximately 110 different subjects was used. Roughly 5 DR-DQ haplotypes were handled as single units for association and clustering because linkage in the cohort was strong. Donor age, sex, ethnicity and CMV serostatus were collected together with the repertoire data. An early release that covered more than 550 HLA-typed donors contained approximately 320 gigabases of sequencing data and about 84 million unique TCR sequences. The study aimed to test whether cataloging public T cell receptors could reveal signatures of past pathogen exposure. The T cell repertoires of under 750 subjects were profiled by immunosequencing and related to cytomegalovirus serostatus. The later analysis used no new phenotypic data to find candidate immune exposures, relying instead on TCR beta sequences and their occurrence across donors. Both class I and class II loci were covered by HLA typing, at four-digit resolution. An earlier analysis of 587 of the donors used high-throughput TCR beta sequencing to judge whether each TCR beta V gene segment behaved as functional or pseudogenic. A later analysis re-analyzed previously published TCR beta repertoires from roughly 690 donors and added high-resolution HLA genotyping to study TCR occurrence patterns. Broad study findings and their caveats: When HLA alleles, especially DR and DQ, strongly co-occurred, attributing TCR associations to individual alleles was difficult. HLA typing was unavailable for some donors at each locus, so association tests used only the typed subset. A later analysis found that TCR association rates varied across HLA loci, with DRB1 alleles showing the most associated TCRs and HLA-C alleles the fewest. In a later genetic analysis, fewer N-insertions in productive TCRs were reported among donors in an Asian-associated ancestry cluster than the approximately 710-donor mean. At a false discovery rate of 0.05, a later analysis linked roughly 17,000 TCR beta sequences to specific HLA alleles. Broadly in line with IMGT annotations, most TCR beta V segments showed up in productive rearrangements about 87% or about 30% of the time in an earlier analysis of a few hundred of the donors. In both the original and validation cohorts, the classifier was reported to diagnose cytomegalovirus status with high specificity and sensitivity. Over 15 rarely observed V segments, including chromosome 9 orphons, were excluded from the earlier analysis of 550 to 700 of the donors because counts were too low. The sequencing pipeline was judged likely to have produced a cluster of highly shared sequence variants as a technical artifact. V-gene and J-gene trimming of TCR beta chains was associated with a missense DCLRE1C variant in a later genetic analysis, and the association was replicated in an independent cohort. A further reported finding was that TCR beta sequences accurately predicted the HLA-A and HLA-B alleles for most subjects in the first cohort. Several of the top co-occurrence clusters appeared to be linked to parvovirus B19, influenza, CMV and Epstein-Barr virus, according to a later analysis. According to the authors, the approach could potentially be generalized to other disease states and immunological phenotypes. The only immune exposure information available for the cohort was CMV serostatus. A later analysis found that HLA-associated TCR beta chains were more clonally expanded and had lower generation probabilities than equally common non-associated chains. A later analysis found that most CMV-associated TCR beta chains appeared HLA-restricted, with HLA associations seemingly driven largely by CMV exposure. Some IMGT-functional V segments, including TRBV6-2 and TRBV6-3, could not be distinguished by the 87-base-pair reads and were therefore excluded. The presence/absence analyses assumed that sequencing depth was roughly uniform across donors, and that assumption may not be true. Linkage disequilibrium might explain the correlated functional status among segregating V segments, but an unknown experimental factor could not be excluded. Three of the identified cytomegalovirus-associated TCR beta chains were confirmed in vitro to be specific for cytomegalovirus antigens. The cohort was sequenced for TCR beta chains only, and without alpha or paired-chain data the features that could be detected were limited. Across donors, most TCR sequences were observed very rarely, whereas some public TCRs were present in many individuals. A total of 150 or so TCR beta chains were listed by the study as associated with cytomegalovirus.

The cohort was made up of 500 to 850 healthy bone marrow donors. Cohort members were all nominally healthy when sampled, although unrecorded immune exposures were likely present. The donor was CMV seronegative and belonged to the group of 350 to 400 seronegative cohort members. Each donor provided a peripheral blood sample, and peripheral blood mononuclear cells were used for TCR beta sequencing. The Qiagen DNeasy Blood Extraction Kit was used to extract genomic DNA from the blood cell samples. The germline V gene yields LGHNA for CDR1 and YSLEER for CDR2. V and J lose 3 bases and 2 bases, and a span of 7 bases separates them. Measured from the cysteine to the phenylalanine, the CDR3 is 14 residues long. Of all the DNA, just the CDR3 is kept, 42 bases in frame from base 1. The library was made by the immunoSEQ multiplex PCR assay. A mixture of 60 forward primers for TCR Vbeta segments and 13 reverse primers for TCR Jbeta segments was used in the multiplex PCR. The CDR3 region of rearranged TCR beta genes was amplified from genomic DNA with a multiplex PCR assay. The Illumina HiSeq System was used to sequence the amplified TCR beta libraries as 87-base-pair reads. Regarding the original processing steps: A later analysis tallied roughly 80 million unique TCR beta chains across the 666 repertoires, and some 10 million of those chains were shared by two or more donors. A nearest-neighbor algorithm error-corrected the raw reads and collapsed the reads into unique sequences, merging closely related sequences to remove PCR and sequencing errors. CDR3 sequences were aligned to IMGT reference sequences to assign V, D and J gene segments. For a sequence to be retained, a match of at least six nucleotides to both a V gene segment and a J gene segment was required. Rearrangements were classified as productive when the CDR3 lacked stop codons and remained in frame with V and J, and all other rearrangements were classified as non-productive. Following IMGT convention, CDR3 was defined as the stretch from the second conserved V-encoded cysteine up to the conserved J-encoded phenylalanine. Sequences without an unambiguous match to a single V gene segment were excluded from the earlier analysis of several hundred of the donors. An earlier analysis of 587 of the donors classified V segments as functional when productive rearrangements were above 56.7% and as segregating when the standard deviation between donors was above 5%. A statistical classification framework was built to diagnose cytomegalovirus status from the catalog of TCR beta chain sequences. V and J gene assignment, in a later analysis, came from comparing TCR nucleotide sequences with IMGT/GENE-DB human TR gene sequences. The TCRdist pipeline was used in a later analysis to assign CDR3 sequences and most-parsimonious VDJ recombination scenarios. In a later analysis, every TCR beta chain was defined by the combination of its CDR3 amino acid sequence and its V-gene family, and reads without a unique V-gene family were dropped. To address suspected cross-contamination and a sequencing artifact, a later analysis removed 550 to 750 highly shared, low-generation-probability nucleotide sequences. In a later analysis, a clonal expansion index was calculated for each public chain from normalized within-repertoire ranks of inferred template counts. In a later analysis, generation probabilities were computed using a VDJ recombination model fitted to out-of-frame rearrangements, and the results were checked against IGoR. In a later analysis, hypergeometric tests were used to score TCR-TCR, TCR-HLA and TCR-CMV co-occurrence, with a repertoire-size bias correction applied to TCR pairs. A later analysis estimated false discovery rates by permuting HLA or CMV assignments 20 times. In a later analysis, co-occurring TCRs were grouped using DBSCAN, and TCRdist sequence similarity was added for clustering within HLA-allele-positive subsets. Co-occurrence clustering excluded repertoires with fewer than 30,000 or more than 120,000 public chains, plus five with anomalous nucleotide sharing. Entries here come from immuneACCESS through TCRdb and include only in-frame sequences with V and J called. Some clones fail to appear in such tables; in the studies checked, an unresolved V gene covers under half of the shortfall, and the cause of the remainder is unknown. The D gene and trimming were derived from the DNA, and the V and J assignments and clone size from that table. This sample lists nearly 110,000 clones; under 80% were detected once. The top ten clones comprise 3.5% to 4% of the sample.

Input material: PBMCs. The sequence is built from TRBV4-3 and TRBJ1-4, with a tentative D gene TRBD1 over 6 matching bases. The clonotype was recovered from a man aged 55 to 69 in good health and CMV-seronegative. The nucleotide sequence reads TGCGCCAGCAGCCACCAGGGGACTAATGAAAAACTGTTTTTT. It codes for CASSHQGTNEKLFF.